One and the same sample provided the 13 T cell receptor beta chains below, sequenced in a study of blood T cells in healthy people across ages. Using a J-beta primer mix together with a sample-barcoded 5' primer, a second PCR was run for roughly 6 to 12 cycles. TCRdb independently ran MiXCR on the 5' RACE reads; one entry per CDR3 protein. This sample has approximately 900,000 distinct CDR3 sequences; roughly 43% occur once, and the top ten carry about an eighth. The sample was blood. These receptor sequences come from a man aged 25-45 years in good health.

The V and J genes are TRBV11-3 and TRBJ2-3; TRBD2 is a possible D gene (5 bases). V was shortened by 0 bases and J by 8 bases, with 12 bases between the two germline ends. The germline V gene has CDR1 SGHNT and CDR2 YENEEA. The CDR3 contains 14 residues. Written as DNA, the CDR3 is TGTGCCAGCAGCTTAGATTCCCTCCGGGGTACGCAGTATTTT. It translates to CASSLDSLRGTQYF.

This clonotype came up many times. CDR3 DNA: TGTGCCAGCAGTTACTACCGGGGCAGCCAGAGCTCCTACGAGCAGTACTTC. Its translation: CASSYYRGSQSSYEQYF. The chain carries TRBV27 and TRBJ2-7; D may correspond to TRBD1 or TRBD2 (5 bases each). CDR1 is MNHEY and CDR2 is SMNVEV in the germline V gene (reference sequence). V was pared by 4 bases and J by 0 bases, with 19 bases between. The CDR3 spans 17 residues.

The chain is built from TRBV4-1 and TRBJ2-4; 7 nucleotides line up with TRBD2. Near its end, the DNA agrees better with TRBJ2-7, so the J call may be wrong. This CDR3 has 15 residues. The germline gives CDR1 MGHRA, CDR2 YSYEKL. The CDR3, as DNA: TGCGCCAGCAGCCAAGAAAGGGGACTATCGGACGAGCAGTACTTC. This gives the protein CASSQERGLSDEQYF.

The table lists this clonotype with a few counts. The chain uses TRBV30 and TRBJ2-1; D perhaps matches TRBD2 (5 bases). Per germline, CDR1 GTSNPN and CDR2 SVGIG (reference sequence). The germline V and J ends were trimmed by 2 bases and 5 bases, with 10 bases remaining between them. This CDR3 has 13 amino acids. In nucleotides, the CDR3 is TGTGCCTGGAGTAGGACCGGGAACAATGAGCAGTTCTTC. Encoded protein: CAWSRTGNNEQFF.

This rearrangement joins TRBV28 to TRBJ2-3, with 10 bases matching TRBD2. Germline V CDR1 and CDR2: MDHEN, SYDVKM. The CDR3 covers 14 residues. The V segment lost 9 bases and the J segment 0 bases; nucleotides outside the gene matches: 3. CDR3: CASKGLASTDTQYF. CDR3 sequence (DNA): TGTGCCAGTAAGGGACTAGCGAGCACAGATACGCAGTATTTT.

This clonotype was seen at least ten times. The gene calls are TRBV24-1 and TRBJ2-1; D is uncertain. Deletions cut 0 bases from V and 8 bases from J, with 7 bases between. Germline CDR1 is KGHDR and CDR2 is SFDVKD. This CDR3 is built from 13 residues. CDR3 in DNA: TGTGCCACCAGTGATTTGCAGGCGGATGAGCAGTTCTTC. Protein: CATSDLQADEQFF.

This clonotype appeared many times. The V gene is TRBV6-5, the J gene TRBJ2-5, with D hard to call. The CDR3 is made up of 11 amino acids. The V end was cut by 6 bases, the J end by 7 bases, with 9 bases between. Per germline, CDR1 MNHEY and CDR2 SVGAGI. The CDR3 DNA is TGTGCCAGCAGCCGTAGTGGGACCCAGTACTTC. This translates into CASSRSGTQYF.

The chain employs TRBV20-1 and TRBJ1-1; D remains unclear. The CDR3 runs 9 residues. Germline loops: CDR1 DFQATT, CDR2 SNEGSKA (reference sequence). V lost 2 bases, J lost 11 bases, and 6 bases lay in between. In DNA, the CDR3 is TGCAGTGCTAGATCCGGGGCTTTCTTT. The encoded protein is CSARSGAFF.

The chain uses TRBV6-5 and TRBJ2-7; 11 positions match TRBD1. Germline CDR1 is MNHEY and CDR2 is SVGAGI. Trimming cost V 6 bases and J 3 bases; bases outside gene matches: 7. The CDR3 loop spans 15 amino acids. The CDR3 protein is CASRFPGQGVYEQYF. The CDR3 nucleotides read TGTGCCAGCAGATTCCCGGGACAGGGGGTCTACGAGCAGTACTTC.

V is TRBV5-6 and J is TRBJ2-1, with a tentative D call TRBD2 (5 bases). The CDR3 spans 15 residues. Trimming took off 1 base at V and 0 bases at J, with 8 bases between the two ends. Germline lookup yields CDR1 SGHDT and CDR2 YYEEEE. CDR3: CASSLSGYSYNEQFF. CDR3 bases: TGTGCCAGCAGCTTGTCGGGGTACTCCTACAATGAGCAGTTCTTC.

V gene TRBV7-2 combines with J gene TRBJ2-4; TRBD2 agrees at 13 bases. This CDR3 has 18 residues. CDR1 and CDR2 (germline): SGHTA, FQGNSA. The V gene end was trimmed by 2 bases and the J gene end by 4 bases; junction bases not matched to a gene: 8. The CDR3 loop is CASSLWGGTSGTKNIQYF. The CDR3 bases are TGTGCCAGCAGCTTATGGGGGGGGACTAGCGGGACTAAAAACATTCAGTACTTC. Filled out from reference TRBV7-2 and TRBJ2-4, the complete variable domain reads GAGVSQSPSNKVTEKGKDVELRCDPISGHTALYWYRQSLGQGLEFLIYFQGNSAPDKSGLPSDRFSAERTGGSVSTLTIQRTQQEDSAVYLCASSLWGGTSGTKNIQYFGAGTRLSVL.

This chain links TRBV13 with TRBJ1-2; D is possibly TRBD1 (6 bases). CDR1 is PRHDT and CDR2 is FYEKMQ in the germline V gene (reference sequence). Trimming left V 5 bases short and J 3 bases short, with 16 bases between. This CDR3 is built from 15 residues. CDR3 region: CASSTGTGFDYGYTF. The CDR3 nucleotides read TGTGCCAGCAGCACCGGAACAGGGTTTGACTATGGCTACACCTTC.

This clonotype appeared a few times. This sequence joins TRBV5-1 and TRBJ2-3, with 9 bases matching TRBD2. The CDR3 is 17 residues long. Trimming took 0 bases from V and 2 from J; bases not matched to a gene: 7. Germline CDR1 SGHRS, CDR2 YFSETQ. CDR3 DNA sequence: TGCGCCAGCAGCTTGGGCTCAGCGGGGGGCCCCACAGATACGCAGTATTTT. This translates into CASSLGSAGGPTDTQYF.